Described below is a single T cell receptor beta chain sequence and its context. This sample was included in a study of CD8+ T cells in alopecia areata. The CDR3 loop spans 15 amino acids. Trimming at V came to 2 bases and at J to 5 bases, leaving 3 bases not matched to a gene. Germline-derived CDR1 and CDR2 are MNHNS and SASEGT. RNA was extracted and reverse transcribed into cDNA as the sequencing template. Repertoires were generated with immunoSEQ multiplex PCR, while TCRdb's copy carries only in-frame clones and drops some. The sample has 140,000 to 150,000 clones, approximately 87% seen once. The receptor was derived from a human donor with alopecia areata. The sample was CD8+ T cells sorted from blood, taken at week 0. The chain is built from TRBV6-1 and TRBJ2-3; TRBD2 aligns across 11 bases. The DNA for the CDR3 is TGTGCCAGCAGTGAATTAGCGGGAGGGAAAGATACGCAGTATTTT. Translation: CASSELAGGKDTQYF.